This paragraph reports one T cell receptor beta chain. This clonotype came up many times. Its antigen specificity is not known. No per-base quality is available; no much larger clone lies one base away. These data are taken from a study of molecular identifiers for immune sequencing clone quantification listed by TCRdb under 2018. Study-level background: For a replicate experiment, RNA from 20,000 or 100,000 naive CD8 T cells was divided into five aliquots, of which four were sequenced. CD8 T cells were used in a methods study to benchmark molecular-identifier clustering-based TCR repertoire sequencing (MIDCIRS) and TCR RNA copy counting.

The library was produced with PCR. Instrument on record: Illumina HiSeq 4000. Bulk TCR libraries were prepared as previously described, using TCR primers listed in Table S5. Total RNA was purified with the Qiagen AllPrep DNA/RNA kit. Before analysis, reads from multiple sequencing runs of one library were combined. For the original study's pipeline: Reads were retained only if their TCR constant sequence matched exactly, and those retained reads were trimmed to 150 nt and grouped according to their 12-nt molecular barcodes. Reads within each barcode group were sub-clustered using a 15% Levenshtein threshold, and quality-weighted consensus sequences were constructed for each RNA molecule. Non-functional sequences were filtered out, along with any lower-count sequence sitting one edit away from another sequence. Based on a fit of two negative binomial distributions, barcode sub-clusters having less than 20% of the maximum read count were discarded. Clones were called with MiXCR by TCRdb after fastp trimmed the public reads at Q25, and only in-frame beta chains were retained. CDR3 protein duplicates are merged, each entry listing the most common genes and DNA. V and J calls and clone size were set by TCRdb, not the authors. Present in this sample are 300,000 to 350,000 distinct CDR3 sequences, 20% to 25% of which were seen just once. The top ten clonotypes cover roughly 0.86% of the sample.

General findings and caveats noted by the study authors: Naive libraries contained spiked-in Jurkat TCR RNA (around ten copies' worth), which is not part of the donor repertoire. In CMV-specific effector cells, over 99% of molecules were held by clones above 20 RNA copies, whereas under 1% of molecules were held by such clones in naive cells. Modeling indicated about three TCR RNA copies recovered per cell, compared with around 11 by digital PCR, which implies a capture efficiency of approximately 30%. A single cell's worth of spiked-in Jurkat TCR RNA was reported detectable even among around 970,000 naive CD8 T cells. Highly expanded clone sizes could be underestimated if identical TCR molecules share a barcode. When barcode sub-clustering was omitted, TCR diversity was inflated by chimeric consensus sequences, with chimeras reaching as high as 47%.

Libraries of naive CD8 T cells were built from anywhere between about 17,000 and 1,000,000 sorted cells, with 10%, 30% or 50% of the purified RNA used. Naive CD8 T cells, defined as CD8+CD4-CCR7+CD45RA+, were FACS-sorted into RLT Plus buffer on a BD FACSAria II. Ten to eleven TCR copies' worth of Jurkat RNA were spiked into roughly 19,000-1,000,000 naive CD8 T cell samples to test detection sensitivity. Enrichment of CD8 T cells was done with RosetteSep CD8+ T Cell Enrichment Cocktail plus Ficoll-Paque, and ACK red cell lysis came afterward. CDR1 and CDR2, looked up from the germline V gene, are SGHTA and FQGNSA. Trimming accounts for 3 bases at V and 2 bases at J, while the number of junction bases matched to no gene is 6. The CDR3 sequence holds 16 residues, the cysteine and phenylalanine included. Only the CDR3 region is kept as DNA, spanning 48 bases read in frame from base 1.

The sequence links TRBV7-2 to TRBJ2-3, and 9 bases in between align with TRBD2. The sample taken for sequencing was naive CD8+ T cells from blood, with Jurkat cell RNA spiked in. The cell subset or site label for this specimen denotes: FACS-sorted CD8+CD4-CCR7+CD45RA+ naive T cells. This sequence was found in a human donor in good health. Some libraries in this study had Jurkat cell RNA spiked in. The CDR3 sequence is CASSLAPSGTTDTQYF. The bases are TGTGCCAGCAGCTTGGCCCCTAGCGGGACCACAGATACGCAGTATTTT.